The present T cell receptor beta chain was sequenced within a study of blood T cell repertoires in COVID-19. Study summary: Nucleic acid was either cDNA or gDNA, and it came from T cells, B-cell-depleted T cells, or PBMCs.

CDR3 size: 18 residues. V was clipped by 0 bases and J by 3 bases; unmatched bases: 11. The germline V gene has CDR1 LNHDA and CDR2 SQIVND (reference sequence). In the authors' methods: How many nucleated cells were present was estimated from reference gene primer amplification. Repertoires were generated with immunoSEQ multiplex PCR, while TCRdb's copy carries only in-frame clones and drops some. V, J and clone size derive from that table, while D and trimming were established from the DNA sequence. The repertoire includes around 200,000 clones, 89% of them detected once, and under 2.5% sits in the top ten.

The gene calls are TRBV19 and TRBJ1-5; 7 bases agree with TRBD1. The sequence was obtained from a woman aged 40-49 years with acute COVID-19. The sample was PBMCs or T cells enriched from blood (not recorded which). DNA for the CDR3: TGTGCCAGTAGTATAGATCGGGAGACAGGGAAATTCAATCAGCCCCAGCATTTT. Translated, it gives CASSIDRETGKFNQPQHF. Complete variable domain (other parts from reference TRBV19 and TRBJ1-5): DGGITQSPKYLFRKEGQNVTLSCEQNLNHDAMYWYRQDPGQGLRLIYYSQIVNDFQKGDIAEGYSVSREKKESFPLTVTSAQKNPTAFYLCASSIDRETGKFNQPQHFGDGTRLSIL.